Following are 6 T cell receptor beta chains from one sample sequenced in a study of T-cell reconstitution after alpha-beta-depleted transplantation in children. It was with unique molecular identifiers that the TCRbeta library was prepared. One entry per CDR3 protein, called by TCRdb with MiXCR from the PCR reads. Here the sample spans a few hundred thousand distinct CDR3 sequences, 10% to 13% being singletons. The specimen comprised PBMCs from the stem cell graft donor, sampled from the stem cell graft. These receptor sequences come from a human donor who donated a stem cell graft to a child with acute lymphoblastic leukemia.

Note on this clonotype: One end of the junction fails to match germline, which may point to a read error. J is TRBJ1-1 and V is TRBV19; D unclear. Germline-derived CDR1 and CDR2 are LNHDA and SQIVND (reference sequence). The CDR3 has 11 amino acids. The CDR3 is CARSGYTEAFF. In nucleotides, the CDR3 is TGTGCCCGTAGCGGGTACACTGAAGCTTTCTTT.

This clonotype came up a few times. The genes are TRBV5-1 and TRBJ2-2; D possibly matches TRBD1 or TRBD2 (5 bases each). The CDR3 runs to 16 residues. Looked up from germline, CDR1 is SGHRS and CDR2 is YFSETQ. Trimming took 2 bases from V and 4 from J, leaving 15 bases between them. The CDR3 region has the DNA TGCGCCAGCAGCTTATCAGGGCCTCGGGGCACCGGGGAGCTGTTTTTT. Translating it yields CASSLSGPRGTGELFF.

This clonotype was counted at least ten times. The genes are TRBV5-1 and TRBJ1-3; the D is unclear. Germline assignment: CDR1 SGHRS and CDR2 YFSETQ. The ends were cut back, 0 bases at V and 1 base at J, with 5 bases in the middle. This CDR3 contains 14 residues. CDR3 coding DNA: TGCGCCAGCAGCTTGGGCCAGTCTGGAAACACCATATATTTT. Amino acid sequence: CASSLGQSGNTIYF.

The rearrangement links TRBV7-9 to TRBJ2-1; D is ambiguous. Trimming removed 5 bases from V and 15 bases from J, with 11 bases in between. CDR3 length equals 10 residues. The germline gives CDR1 SEHNR, CDR2 FQNEAQ (reference sequence). Here the CDR3 DNA reads TGTGCCAGCAGCCCCCCGTTCGTGTTCTTC. Translating it yields CASSPPFVFF.

The gene calls are TRBV7-9 and TRBJ2-1, with 8 bases identical to TRBD2. The CDR3 loop spans 15 amino acids. Germline lookup yields CDR1 SEHNR and CDR2 FQNEAQ (reference sequence). After removal of 4 bases from V and 3 bases from J, the junction contained 5 bases not matched to a gene. CDR3 DNA: TGTGCCAGCAGCTCCACGGGACTAGTCTACAATGAGCAGTTCTTC. Protein: CASSSTGLVYNEQFF.

This clonotype appeared a few times. The rearrangement joins TRBV6-2 or TRBV6-3 to TRBJ2-7, with D maybe TRBD1 (6 bases). Deletions cut 2 bases from V and 11 bases from J, with 13 bases between. This CDR3 contains 12 residues. Germline V gene lookup returns CDR1 MNHEY and CDR2 SVGEGT. The CDR3 is CASSYDRYGEYF. The CDR3, as DNA: TGTGCCAGCAGTTACGACAGGTACGGGGAGTACTTC.